Shown below are 25 T cell receptor beta chains from a single sample sequenced in a study of blood T cell dynamics during melanoma immunotherapy (TCRdb year 2020). Library preparation employed the immunoSEQ multiplex PCR assay. Entries here come from immuneACCESS through TCRdb and include only in-frame sequences with V and J called. Some clones fail to appear in such tables; in the studies checked, an unresolved V gene covers under half of the shortfall, and the cause of the remainder is unknown. This sample comprises about 11,000 clones, around four fifths of them detected only once. Over 15% of the sample is held by the ten biggest clonotypes. The sample's time point label, decoded: pre-treatment baseline. This material consisted of blood, taken from a patient treated with checkpoint blockade. These receptors originate from a human donor with melanoma.

V is TRBV7-9 and J is TRBJ2-5; 10 positions agree with TRBD1. Germline CDR1 and CDR2: SEHNR and FQNEAQ (reference sequence). CDR3 size: 14 residues. After removal of 5 bases from V and 5 bases from J, the junction contained 5 bases not matched to a gene. The CDR3 protein is CASSPGQGGETQYF. DNA of the CDR3: TGTGCCAGCAGCCCCGGACAGGGGGGGGAGACCCAGTACTTC.

This chain uses TRBV19 with TRBJ2-7; 15 positions match TRBD2. V was clipped by 6 bases and J by 7 bases; unmatched bases: 7. The CDR3 is 15 residues long. The germline CDR1 and CDR2 sequences are LNHDA and SQIVND (reference sequence). The CDR3 nucleotides are TGTGCCAGTAGAAGGACTAGCGGGAGGGCCGAGGAGCAGTACTTC. This encodes CASRRTSGRAEEQYF.

This chain connects TRBV5-1 to TRBJ1-2; 9 positions agree with TRBD1. Germline loops: CDR1 SGHRS, CDR2 YFSETQ. The V segment lost 5 bases and the J segment 2 bases; nucleotides outside the gene matches: 4. This CDR3 spans 14 amino acids. In DNA, the CDR3 is TGCGCCAGCAGTGGGACAGGGACAAACTATGGCTACACCTTC. Translation gives CASSGTGTNYGYTF.

The rearrangement joins TRBV4-1 to TRBJ1-6; 7 bases are a match to TRBD1. The CDR3 totals 16 residues. Germline values: CDR1 MGHRA, CDR2 YSYEKL. The ends lost 4 bases at V and 10 bases at J; junction bases unmatched: 13. CDR3 coding DNA: TGCGCCAGCAGCCGAGACCTTACAGGGGTCGACTCACCCCTCCACTTT. As protein: CASSRDLTGVDSPLHF.

The gene calls are TRBV5-1 and TRBJ2-7; 7 nucleotides align to TRBD1. Trimming cost V 3 bases and J 2 bases; bases outside gene matches: 2. Germline V lookup: CDR1 SGHRS, CDR2 YFSETQ. This CDR3 has 13 residues. CDR3 protein: CASSSGTAYEQYF. For the CDR3, the DNA is TGCGCCAGCAGCTCAGGGACAGCCTACGAGCAGTACTTC.

This clone was found a few times. The V gene is TRBV5-1, the J gene TRBJ1-1, with D possibly matching TRBD1 (6 bases). The V end was cut by 4 bases, the J end by 2 bases, with 9 bases between. This CDR3 region has 13 residues. Germline CDR1 SGHRS, CDR2 YFSETQ. CDR3 in amino acids: CASSGTPNTEAFF. Written as DNA, the CDR3 is TGCGCCAGCAGCGGGACACCAAACACTGAAGCTTTCTTT.

The chain links TRBV9 to TRBJ1-6, with unresolved D. The V and J ends lost 2 bases and 5 bases respectively, with 5 bases between them. Germline loops: CDR1 SGDLS, CDR2 YYNGEE. CDR3 length: 13 residues. CDR3 sequence: CASSVRDNSPLHF. CDR3 in DNA: TGTGCCAGCAGCGTTCGGGATAATTCACCCCTCCACTTT.

This clone came up once. The J gene is TRBJ2-1, the V gene TRBV6-5; 7 bases fit TRBD2. Germline V gives CDR1 MNHEY, CDR2 SVGAGI. The CDR3 loop spans 13 amino acids. Unmatched junction bases numbered 13, after V lost 5 bases and J lost 15 bases. The CDR3, as DNA: TGTGCCAGCAGTACCCTCGGGGCGGGAGAAATGTTCTTC. Protein product: CASSTLGAGEMFF.

The chain recombines TRBV7-8 with TRBJ1-1; 11 bases align to TRBD1. Germline-derived CDR1 and CDR2 are SGHVS and FQNEAQ. The CDR3 spans 15 residues. Unmatched junction bases numbered 7, after V lost 8 bases and J lost 2 bases. CDR3 protein: CASAPDRGRNTEAFF. Here the CDR3 DNA reads TGTGCCAGCGCCCCGGACAGGGGGCGCAACACTGAAGCTTTCTTT.

This clone showed up just a few times. The chain uses TRBV7-2 and TRBJ1-2, with 7 bases aligning to TRBD1. The CDR3 extends over 13 amino acids. The V gene's germline CDR1 is SGHTA and CDR2 FQGNSA. The trim removed 4 bases at V and 3 bases at J, leaving 2 bases unmatched. Here the CDR3 reads CASSYDRDYGYTF. For the CDR3, the DNA is TGTGCCAGCAGCTATGACAGGGACTATGGCTACACCTTC.

J is TRBJ1-3 and V is TRBV6-6; no reliable D call. The V gene lost 6 bases and the J gene lost 8 bases, with 17 bases spanning the gap. CDR1 is MNHNY, CDR2 SVGAGI, per germline (reference sequence). The CDR3 covers 14 residues. The CDR3 region has the DNA TGTGCCAGCAGCCCACTGGGAGCGCGGGACACCATATATTTT. This gives the protein CASSPLGARDTIYF.

The chain uses TRBV6-1 and TRBJ1-2; D is ambiguous. Germline V gene data show CDR1 as MNHNS and CDR2 as SASEGT. Trimming stripped 1 base from V and 6 bases from J, with 15 bases between. This CDR3 comprises 15 residues. The CDR3: CASSEVGRLRNGYTF. As DNA, the CDR3 is TGTGCCAGCAGTGAAGTAGGCAGGTTGCGGAATGGCTACACCTTC.

The chain is built from TRBV9 and TRBJ2-3, with D unclear. Germline CDR1 SGDLS, CDR2 YYNGEE. CDR3 size: 14 residues. The V end was cut by 0 bases, the J end by 0 bases, with 5 bases between. The CDR3: CASSVGRSTDTQYF. CDR3 nucleotides: TGTGCCAGCAGCGTAGGGCGGAGCACAGATACGCAGTATTTT.

This chain uses TRBV7-2 with TRBJ1-4, with 9 bases aligning to TRBD1. The J segment lost 8 bases and the V segment lost 8 bases, leaving 12 bases of the junction unmatched. Germline V lookup: CDR1 SGHTA, CDR2 FQGNSA. The CDR3 is made up of 15 amino acids. As DNA, the CDR3 is TGTGCCAGCTCGCCTCGGACAGGGGTAGAAGAAAAACTGTTTTTT. This codes for CASSPRTGVEEKLFF.

This chain links TRBV7-6 with TRBJ2-5; no clear D. V lost 4 bases to trimming and J lost 5 bases, with 8 bases between them. Germline values: CDR1 SGHVS, CDR2 FNYEAQ. The CDR3 is 12 amino acids. The CDR3: CASSSFLETQYF. CDR3 nucleotides: TGTGCCAGCAGCTCCTTTCTGGAGACCCAGTACTTC.

This clone occurred a few times. This chain joins TRBV15 and TRBJ1-5, with 7 bases identical to TRBD1. Per the germline V gene, CDR1 is LNHNV and CDR2 is YYDKDF (reference sequence). This CDR3 has 17 residues. V trimming: 6 bases; J trimming: 0 bases; junction bases outside the gene matches: 11. In DNA form, the CDR3 reads TGTGCCACCAGTCCGGGGGCAGGGGGACTTAGCAATCAGCCCCAGCATTTT. Its protein is CATSPGAGGLSNQPQHF.

This chain connects TRBV7-8 to TRBJ2-5; 7 bases align to TRBD2. Germline-derived CDR1 and CDR2 are SGHVS and FQNEAQ. V was pared by 5 bases and J by 4 bases, with 7 bases of the junction left unmatched. This CDR3 spans 14 amino acids. The CDR3 DNA follows: TGTGCCAGCAGCCCCCTACCGGGAGGAGAGACCCAGTACTTC. Protein sequence: CASSPLPGGETQYF.

The CDR3 spells CASSTQGINEKLFF. The DNA for the CDR3 is TGTGCCAGCAGTACTCAGGGAATTAATGAAAAACTGTTTTTT. This sequence joins TRBV28 and TRBJ1-4; a weak D match, TRBD1 (5 bases). V was pared by 5 bases and J by 4 bases, with 11 bases between. CDR1 is MDHEN, CDR2 SYDVKM, per germline. The CDR3 is 14 residues long.

Only one count was recorded for this clone. The chain couples TRBV9 to TRBJ2-7; the D call may be TRBD1 or TRBD2 (5 bases each). Germline V CDR1 and CDR2: SGDLS, YYNGEE. V lost 3 bases and J lost 6, with 16 bases in between. The CDR3 is 14 residues long. CDR3 nucleotide sequence: TGTGCCAGCAGCGGGTCAGGGCTAGCTGGCGAGCAGTACTTC. As protein: CASSGSGLAGEQYF.

CDR3 loop: CASREGTGGNQPQHF. CDR3 DNA: TGTGCCAGCAGGGAGGGGACAGGGGGCAATCAGCCCCAGCATTTT. The chain combines TRBV28 with TRBJ1-5, with 10 bases matching TRBD1. The junction had 4 bases not matched to a gene; V was cut back by 6 bases and J by 2 bases. The CDR3 is 15 residues long. Germline V gives CDR1 MDHEN, CDR2 SYDVKM. The entire variable domain, with the rest obtained from reference TRBV28 and TRBJ1-5, is as follows: DVKVTQSSRYLVKRTGEKVFLECVQDMDHENMFWYRQDPGLGLRLIYFSYDVKMKEKGDIPEGYSVSREKKERFSLILESASTNQTSMYLCASREGTGGNQPQHFGDGTRLSIL.

The sample holds one count of this clone. CDR3 in amino acids: CASSIEGVSTGELFF. In DNA, the CDR3 is TGTGCCAGTAGTATAGAGGGAGTAAGCACCGGGGAGCTGTTTTTT. The rearrangement uses TRBV19 and TRBJ2-2; tentative D call: TRBD2 (5 bases). The V end was cut by 0 bases, the J end by 4 bases, with 9 bases between. CDR1 is LNHDA and CDR2 is SQIVND in the germline V gene (reference sequence). The CDR3 spans 15 residues.

This chain joins TRBV19 and TRBJ2-6; possible D gene TRBD1, 6 bases. V was trimmed by 4 bases and J by 0 bases, leaving 16 bases between them. The CDR3 totals 18 residues. In germline, CDR1 is LNHDA, CDR2 SQIVND (reference sequence). Written as DNA, the CDR3 is TGTGCCAGTAGTAGAGACCCGGGACAATCCTCTGGGGCCAACGTCCTGACTTTC. Translation gives CASSRDPGQSSGANVLTF. Full variable domain (remainder filled in from reference TRBV19 and TRBJ2-6): DGGITQSPKYLFRKEGQNVTLSCEQNLNHDAMYWYRQDPGQGLRLIYYSQIVNDFQKGDIAEGYSVSREKKESFPLTVTSAQKNPTAFYLCASSRDPGQSSGANVLTFGAGSRLTVL.

The CDR3 region is CASSQDATSGIYEQYF. The DNA of the CDR3 is TGCGCCAGCAGCCAAGATGCAACTAGCGGGATCTACGAGCAGTACTTC. The V gene is TRBV4-1, the J gene TRBJ2-7; 10 bases agree with TRBD2. This CDR3 contains 16 residues. CDR1 and CDR2 (germline): MGHRA, YSYEKL. The V segment lost 0 bases and the J segment 3 bases; nucleotides outside the gene matches: 5.

This chain links TRBV11-2 with TRBJ2-7, with 8 positions matching TRBD1. J gave up 7 bases and V 5 bases, and 4 bases lay outside the gene matches. CDR3 length equals 12 residues. CDR1 is SGHAT and CDR2 is FQNNGV in the germline V gene. Here the CDR3 reads CASSADRVEQYV. Here the CDR3 DNA reads TGTGCCAGCAGCGCGGACAGGGTGGAGCAGTACGTC.

The sample holds a few counts of this clone. The V call is TRBV28, the J call TRBJ1-5, with D perhaps matching TRBD1 (5 bases). CDR1 is MDHEN and CDR2 is SYDVKM in the germline V gene. The CDR3 covers 14 residues. Trimming cost V 7 bases and J 11 bases, with 21 bases left between them. The CDR3 here is CASTMGDGAWAQHF. CDR3 nucleotide sequence: TGTGCCAGCACCATGGGGGATGGGGCCTGGGCCCAGCATTTT.